This TCR beta chain was captured in a study of shared clonotypes between healthy human individuals. To note about this clone: What it binds is unknown.

Study-level findings and limits: Generation of non-shared clonotypes was less probable than generation of clonotypes shared by all four donors. A small donor pool kept down the genetic and exposure-history diversity that was represented.

Among the donors, all were Caucasian adults who lived in Nashville, Tennessee. Clones were read by immunoSEQ multiplex PCR, and TCRdb kept only the in-frame ones, dropping some. The table lists 600,000 to 750,000 clones, approximately 75% of them singletons. With 0 bases clipped from V and 4 bases from J, the junction kept 5 bases outside the gene matches. The germline V gene encodes CDR1 WSHSY and CDR2 SAAADI. This CDR3 is built from 17 residues. The V gene is TRBV10-2, the J gene TRBJ2-3, with 12 nucleotides matching TRBD2. The material sequenced was memory CD4+ T cells sorted from blood. Subset of the sample: CD45RA-negative fraction. This clonotype originated in a woman in her twenties or thirties in good health. CDR3 coding DNA: TGCGCCAGCAGTGAGTCGGCTAGCGGGAGGGGGGCAGATACGCAGTATTTT. Its protein is CASSESASGRGADTQYF.